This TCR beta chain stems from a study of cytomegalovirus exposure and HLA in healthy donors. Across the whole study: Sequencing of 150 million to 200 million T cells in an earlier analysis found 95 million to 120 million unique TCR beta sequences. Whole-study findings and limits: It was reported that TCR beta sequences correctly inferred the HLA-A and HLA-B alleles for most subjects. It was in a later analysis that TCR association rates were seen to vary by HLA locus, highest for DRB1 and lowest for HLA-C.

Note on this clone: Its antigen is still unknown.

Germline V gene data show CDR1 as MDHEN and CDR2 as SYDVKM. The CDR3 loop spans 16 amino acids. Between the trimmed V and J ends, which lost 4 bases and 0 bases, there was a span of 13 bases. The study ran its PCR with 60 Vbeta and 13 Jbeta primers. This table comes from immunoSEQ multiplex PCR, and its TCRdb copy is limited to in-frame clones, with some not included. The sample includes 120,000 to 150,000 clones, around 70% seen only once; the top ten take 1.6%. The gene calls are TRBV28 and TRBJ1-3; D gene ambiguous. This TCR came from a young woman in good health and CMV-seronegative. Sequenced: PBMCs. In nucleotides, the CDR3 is TGTGCCAGCAGTTCTCACCTGGACTACTCTGGAAACACCATATATTTT. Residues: CASSSHLDYSGNTIYF.